What follows are 18 T cell receptor beta chains derived from one specimen sequenced in a study of Ad26.COV2.S vaccination and SARS-CoV-2 variants. Treatment specified: around 19 received Ad26.COV2.S at low or high dose, single or two shots; about 5 received placebo; per-sample allocation not given. On day 63 after the first injection, vaccine and placebo recipients gave samples. Clones were sequenced by immunoSEQ multiplex PCR, and TCRdb holds only the in-frame ones, with some missing. The table includes fewer than 500,000 clones, 90% detected once. The starting material was peripheral blood, obtained in a trial of Ad26.COV2.S vaccine versus placebo. Every receptor here comes from a person between 18 and 65 years old who received the Ad26.COV2.S COVID-19 vaccine or a placebo.

The V and J genes are TRBV30 and TRBJ2-1; D not certain. Looked up from germline, CDR1 is GTSNPN and CDR2 is SVGIG (reference sequence). Trimming cost V 3 bases and J 3 bases, with 3 bases left between them. This CDR3 has 11 amino acids. The CDR3 DNA follows: TGTGCCTGGAGGGGCTACAATGAGCAGTTCTTC. It encodes CAWRGYNEQFF.

The V call is TRBV18, the J call TRBJ1-3, with D possibly being TRBD1 (5 bases). Germline lookup yields CDR1 KGHSH and CDR2 LQKENI. V gave up 4 bases and J gave up 3 bases, with 7 bases separating them. The CDR3 has 13 residues. The CDR3: CASSRGNGNTIYF. CDR3 DNA: TGTGCCAGCTCACGGGGGAATGGAAACACCATATATTTT.

The V gene is TRBV19, the J gene TRBJ1-5; D uncertain. CDR1 and CDR2 from the germline V gene are LNHDA and SQIVND (reference sequence). CDR3 size: 10 residues. The ends were cut back, 8 bases at V and 6 bases at J, with 5 bases in the middle. The CDR3 DNA sequence: TGTGCCAGTGGAGGTCAGCCCCAGCATTTT. Translated, it gives CASGGQPQHF.

The chain carries TRBV27 and TRBJ2-7, with D possibly being TRBD1 or TRBD2 (6 bases each). This CDR3 is 13 amino acids long. Per germline, CDR1 MNHEY and CDR2 SMNVEV (reference sequence). With 10 bases removed from V and 1 base from J, the gap between germline ends came to 14 bases. The CDR3, as DNA: TGTGCCACCGGGGGCACCGGGTCCTACGAGCAGTACTTC. Its translation: CATGGTGSYEQYF.

V gene TRBV6-2 or TRBV6-3 combines with J gene TRBJ2-2; D might be TRBD1 (6 bases). V was shortened by 4 bases and J by 4 bases, with 16 bases between the two germline ends. Germline V gene data show CDR1 as MNHEY and CDR2 as SVGEGT. CDR3 length equals 16 residues. The CDR3 DNA reads TGTGCCAGCAGTTCGTGGGGGCAGGAGGCCACCGGGGAGCTGTTTTTT. Its translation is CASSSWGQEATGELFF.

There are a few counts of this clone. This sequence joins TRBV9 and TRBJ1-5, with D tentatively TRBD1 (5 bases). Trimming shortened V by 2 bases and J by 0 bases, and 9 bases separated the two germline ends. The CDR3 covers 15 residues. Germline assignment: CDR1 SGDLS and CDR2 YYNGEE. The CDR3 sequence is CASSVGTGSNQPQHF. CDR3 nucleotides: TGTGCCAGCAGCGTGGGGACGGGTAGCAATCAGCCCCAGCATTTT.

This sequence joins TRBV19 and TRBJ2-7; 10 bases agree with TRBD2. This CDR3 is built from 14 residues. Trimming cost V 5 bases and J 5 bases; bases outside gene matches: 6. Germline CDR1 is LNHDA and CDR2 is SQIVND (reference sequence). The CDR3, as DNA: TGTGCCAGTAGTCCGTCTAGCGGGAGCAACGAGCAGTACTTC. Translated: CASSPSSGSNEQYF.

This rearrangement joins TRBV9 to TRBJ2-3; TRBD2 matches 7 bases. The CDR3 runs to 19 residues. V trimming: 0 bases; J trimming: 5 bases; junction bases outside the gene matches: 18. Germline assignment: CDR1 SGDLS and CDR2 YYNGEE. The CDR3 spells CASSVEEVLAGVWGDTQYF. CDR3 bases: TGTGCCAGCAGCGTAGAGGAGGTTCTTGCGGGAGTATGGGGAGATACGCAGTATTTT. Drawing the rest from reference TRBV9 and TRBJ2-3, the complete variable domain is DSGVTQTPKHLITATGQRVTLRCSPRSGDLSVYWYQQSLDQGLQFLIQYYNGEERAKGNILERFSAQQFPDLHSELNLSSLELGDSALYFCASSVEEVLAGVWGDTQYFGPGTRLTVL.

J is TRBJ2-5 and V is TRBV11-2; D call uncertain. The germline V gene has CDR1 SGHAT and CDR2 FQNNGV. The V and J ends lost 6 bases and 2 bases respectively, with 13 bases between them. The CDR3 is 14 amino acids. CDR3 nucleotides: TGTGCCAGCAGACCCGACTGGCCTCAAGAGACCCAGTACTTC. It is translated as CASRPDWPQETQYF.

This chain connects TRBV18 to TRBJ2-3, with 9 bases that match TRBD1. V was pared by 2 bases and J by 2 bases, with 5 bases of the junction left unmatched. This CDR3 comprises 16 residues. In germline, CDR1 is KGHSH, CDR2 LQKENI. The CDR3 DNA is TGTGCCAGCTCACCAAGGACAGGGGACACCACAGATACGCAGTATTTT. Translated: CASSPRTGDTTDTQYF. Variable domain in full (rest from reference TRBV18 and TRBJ2-3): NAGVMQNPRHLVRRRGQEARLRCSPMKGHSHVYWYRQLPEEGLKFMVYLQKENIIDESGMPKERFSAEFPKEGPSILRIQQVVRGDSAAYFCASSPRTGDTTDTQYFGPGTRLTVL.

J is TRBJ2-3 and V is TRBV5-1; 9 bases align to TRBD1. Trimming took 0 bases from V and 6 from J; bases not matched to a gene: 5. Germline V CDR1 and CDR2: SGHRS, YFSETQ. This CDR3 is built from 15 residues. CDR3 sequence: CASSLAGTGLDTQYF. The CDR3 region has the DNA TGCGCCAGCAGCTTGGCCGGGACAGGGCTGGATACGCAGTATTTT.

The V and J genes are TRBV6-5 and TRBJ2-3; unclear D gene. V was clipped by 5 bases and J by 2 bases, with 14 bases between them. The CDR3 sequence is 15 residues long. Looked up from germline, CDR1 is MNHEY and CDR2 is SVGAGI. The CDR3 protein is CASSPGSEPTDTQYF. In DNA form, the CDR3 reads TGTGCCAGCAGTCCTGGGTCAGAACCCACAGATACGCAGTATTTT.

The V call is TRBV24-1, the J call TRBJ2-3, with 10 nucleotides matching TRBD2. The V gene end was trimmed by 2 bases and the J gene end by 2 bases; junction bases not matched to a gene: 3. The CDR3 covers 16 residues. Germline CDR1 KGHDR, CDR2 SFDVKD. CDR3 in DNA: TGTGCCACCAGTGATTGGACTAGCGGTTACACAGATACGCAGTATTTT. Protein: CATSDWTSGYTDTQYF.

The chain recombines TRBV18 with TRBJ1-1; 7 bases match TRBD1. The CDR3 runs 15 residues. The junction had 11 bases not matched to a gene; V was cut back by 6 bases and J by 4 bases. Germline V gene data show CDR1 as KGHSH and CDR2 as LQKENI. This CDR3 is CASSPWSDRATEAFF. In DNA, the CDR3 is TGTGCCAGCTCCCCATGGAGTGACAGGGCCACTGAAGCTTTCTTT.

The V and J genes are TRBV29-1 and TRBJ2-4; 9 nucleotides match TRBD2. V lost 1 base and J lost 1; bases outside the gene matches: 14. In germline, CDR1 is SQVTM, CDR2 ANQGSEA. The CDR3 has 19 residues. CDR3 region: CSVEARLAGSRVAKNIQYF. Written as DNA, the CDR3 is TGCAGCGTTGAAGCGCGGCTAGCGGGGTCGAGGGTTGCCAAAAACATTCAGTACTTC.

The rearrangement joins TRBV28 to TRBJ2-7; D gene ambiguous. This CDR3 contains 11 residues. Germline loops: CDR1 MDHEN, CDR2 SYDVKM. V was trimmed by 3 bases and J by 7 bases, leaving 7 bases between them. In nucleotides, the CDR3 is TGTGCCAGCAGTTTCTCCATGGAGCAGTACTTC. Translated, it gives CASSFSMEQYF.

This chain uses TRBV27 with TRBJ2-1; 9 bases match TRBD1. V lost 7 bases, J lost 6 bases, and 4 bases stayed unmatched. The CDR3 length is 13 residues. CDR1 MNHEY and CDR2 SMNVEV come from the germline V gene (reference sequence). The CDR3 spells CASTRQGGNEQFF. The CDR3, as DNA: TGTGCCAGCACCCGACAGGGGGGCAATGAGCAGTTCTTC.

DNA of the CDR3: TGTGCCAGCAGCTTAGATTCGGGACTAGCTCCCAAGGCCAAAAACATTCAGTACTTC. Its protein product is CASSLDSGLAPKAKNIQYF. The chain uses TRBV11-2 and TRBJ2-4; 9 positions match TRBD2. Per the germline V gene, CDR1 is SGHAT and CDR2 is FQNNGV. Trimming took 0 bases from V and 1 from J; bases not matched to a gene: 10. The CDR3 length is 19 residues.